A single sample gave rise to the 23 T cell receptor beta chains below, sequenced in a study of vaccination and CD4 T cells after COVID-19. Cultured CD4+ T-cell DNA underwent Oncomine TCR Beta short-read sequencing. TCRdb reprocessed the PCR reads with MiXCR, giving one entry per CDR3 protein. The sample contains about 5,500 distinct CDR3 sequences, roughly 78% of which appear only once. Stated treatment: approximately nine-day PBMC culture with coronavirus spike peptide pools or control peptides (ViraFEST assay). Antigens of these TCRs are unknown. Sequences were obtained from CD4+ T cells from blood, cultured in vitro. These receptor sequences come from a human donor who had recovered from COVID-19.

This clonotype appeared a single time. The gene calls are TRBV19 and TRBJ2-1; D remains ambiguous. The CDR3 sequence is 11 residues long. The germline CDR1 and CDR2 sequences are LNHDA and SQIVND (reference sequence). V was clipped by 5 bases and J by 6 bases, with 5 bases between them. CDR3 amino acids: CASSVTNEQFF. CDR3 nucleotides: TGTGCCAGTAGTGTCACCAATGAGCAGTTCTTC.

The rearrangement joins TRBV7-9 to TRBJ2-7; no reliable D call. This CDR3 is 14 amino acids long. Trimming removed 1 base from V and 4 bases from J, with 11 bases in between. The germline V gene has CDR1 SEHNR and CDR2 FQNEAQ (reference sequence). The CDR3 DNA is TGTGCCAGCAGCTTAGACGGTTGGGATTACGAGCAGTACTTC. It is translated as CASSLDGWDYEQYF.

The chain couples TRBV6-1 to TRBJ2-3; 14 bases match TRBD2. V dropped 10 bases and J dropped 7; count of bases not matched to a gene: 7. Germline V lookup: CDR1 MNHNS, CDR2 SASEGT. There are 14 residues in the CDR3. This chain's CDR3 is CATTGTSGRHTQYF. The CDR3 DNA reads TGTGCCACTACGGGGACTAGCGGGAGACATACGCAGTATTTT.

The rearrangement joins TRBV7-6 to TRBJ2-3; D is perhaps TRBD1 (8 bases). CDR1 is SGHVS and CDR2 is FNYEAQ in the germline V gene. With 4 bases removed from V and 3 bases from J, the gap between germline ends came to 14 bases. The CDR3 extends over 15 amino acids. The CDR3, as DNA: TGTGCCAGCAGCTCCGGACAGGGAGGGACAGATACGCAGTATTTT. Encoded protein: CASSSGQGGTDTQYF.

V usage is TRBV7-7 and J usage is TRBJ2-2; the D gene is possibly TRBD1 (6 bases). The CDR3 is made up of 15 amino acids. Trimming removed 5 bases from V and 1 base from J, with 11 bases in between. The germline CDR1 and CDR2 sequences are SSHAT and FNYEAQ (reference sequence). CDR3 protein: CASSPTGQNTGELFF. The CDR3 DNA follows: TGTGCCAGCAGCCCAACAGGGCAGAACACCGGGGAGCTGTTTTTT.

The rearrangement uses TRBV7-9 and TRBJ2-2; D remains unclear. Per the germline V gene, CDR1 is SEHNR and CDR2 is FQNEAQ (reference sequence). This CDR3 has 16 residues. V shed 0 bases and J shed 1 base, with 9 bases lying between them. The CDR3 protein is CASSLALARNTGELFF. In DNA form, the CDR3 reads TGTGCCAGCAGCTTAGCGCTCGCTCGGAACACCGGGGAGCTGTTTTTT.

The chain employs TRBV27 and TRBJ1-1, with a weak D call TRBD1 (5 bases). The CDR3 is made up of 18 amino acids. Trimming cost V 1 base and J 3 bases, with 21 bases left between them. The germline V gene encodes CDR1 MNHEY and CDR2 SMNVEV (reference sequence). CDR3 in DNA: TGTGCCAGCAGTTTATTTGTTGCGGGGTCAGGGACGTACACTGAAGCTTTCTTT. Amino acids: CASSLFVAGSGTYTEAFF.

This clonotype turned up a few times. The V and J genes are TRBV19 and TRBJ1-2; D is ambiguous. This CDR3 contains 11 residues. The germline V gene has CDR1 LNHDA and CDR2 SQIVND (reference sequence). The ends were cut back, 6 bases at V and 2 bases at J, with 4 bases in the middle. CDR3 coding DNA: TGTGCCAGTAGGAACAACTATGGCTACACCTTC. This gives the protein CASRNNYGYTF.

The chain uses TRBV20-1 and TRBJ2-5; D is uncertain. V dropped 4 bases and J dropped 4 bases, with 10 bases sitting between them. The germline V gene has CDR1 DFQATT and CDR2 SNEGSKA (reference sequence). The CDR3 is made up of 12 amino acids. The CDR3: CSATERGETQYF. In DNA, the CDR3 is TGCAGTGCTACCGAACGAGGAGAGACCCAGTACTTC.

The sample holds one count of this clonotype. The chain is built from TRBV19 and TRBJ1-2; D is perhaps TRBD1 (5 bases). The CDR3 extends over 14 amino acids. The V gene lost 5 bases and the J gene lost 7 bases, with 17 bases spanning the gap. Per germline, CDR1 LNHDA and CDR2 SQIVND (reference sequence). CDR3 sequence reads: CASSPGGGVGGYTF. CDR3 coding DNA: TGTGCCAGTAGTCCCGGCGGGGGGGTTGGTGGCTACACCTTC.

The J gene is TRBJ1-1, the V gene TRBV20-1; 8 bases are a match to TRBD1. Per the germline V gene, CDR1 is DFQATT and CDR2 is SNEGSKA (reference sequence). There are 15 residues in the CDR3. The J segment lost 5 bases and the V segment lost 6 bases, leaving 14 bases of the junction unmatched. The CDR3 coding sequence is TGCAGTGCCGCAGGACAGGGATCAGGAGGGACTGAAGCTTTCTTT. The encoded protein is CSAAGQGSGGTEAFF.

This chain links TRBV20-1 with TRBJ2-3; either TRBD1 or TRBD2 may fit D (5 bases each). This CDR3 comprises 15 residues. V was cut by 6 bases and J by 5 bases, with 21 bases left in between. Germline assignment: CDR1 DFQATT and CDR2 SNEGSKA (reference sequence). The CDR3 protein is CSAGTGTHPEDTQYF. The CDR3 bases are TGCAGTGCCGGAACCGGGACCCACCCTGAAGATACGCAGTATTTT.

The chain has TRBV5-1 and TRBJ2-3; D ambiguous. Germline assignment: CDR1 SGHRS and CDR2 YFSETQ. The CDR3 is 15 residues long. Trimming shortened V by 4 bases and J by 0 bases, and 12 bases separated the two germline ends. CDR3 sequence (DNA): TGCGCCAGCAGCACCGGTGGGGTTAGCACAGATACGCAGTATTTT. This codes for CASSTGGVSTDTQYF.

J is TRBJ2-4 and V is TRBV12-3 or TRBV12-4, with 8 positions matching TRBD2. The CDR3 contains 13 residues. With 5 bases clipped from V and 13 bases from J, the junction kept 10 bases outside the gene matches. CDR3 nucleotide sequence: TGTGCCAGCAGTCCAAGGACTAGCAGGTTACAGTACTTC. It translates to CASSPRTSRLQYF.

This clonotype was counted a single time. The genes are TRBV27 and TRBJ1-2, with D possibly being TRBD1 (6 bases). The CDR3 runs 14 residues. V lost 0 bases and J 8 bases, leaving 13 bases between the germline ends. Germline CDR1 is MNHEY and CDR2 is SMNVEV (reference sequence). The CDR3 protein is CASSLSGGLRGYTF. The CDR3 nucleotides read TGTGCCAGCAGTTTATCTGGGGGGCTGAGGGGCTACACCTTC.

The rearrangement links TRBV20-1 to TRBJ1-1; the D is unclear. Germline V CDR1 and CDR2: DFQATT, SNEGSKA (reference sequence). V lost 0 bases and J lost 8, with 10 bases in between. CDR3 length equals 12 residues. The CDR3 spells CSARDPGLEAFF. CDR3 DNA: TGCAGTGCTAGAGATCCAGGTCTCGAAGCTTTCTTT.

V usage is TRBV19 and J usage is TRBJ2-7; the D call may be TRBD1 or TRBD2 (5 bases each). The CDR3 sequence is 13 residues long. With 3 bases removed from V and 6 bases from J, the gap between germline ends came to 12 bases. Germline CDR1 LNHDA, CDR2 SQIVND (reference sequence). This chain's CDR3 is CASSMRDPLEQYF. DNA for the CDR3: TGTGCCAGTAGTATGAGGGACCCCCTCGAGCAGTACTTC.

The chain links TRBV7-9 to TRBJ2-7, with D possibly being TRBD1 or TRBD2 (6 bases each). The CDR3 covers 13 residues. Germline CDR1 reads SEHNR; CDR2 reads FQNEAQ (reference sequence). V lost 7 bases and J 2 bases, leaving 12 bases between the germline ends. In DNA form, the CDR3 reads TGTGCCAGCACCACAGGGACTCCCTACGAGCAGTACTTC. It is translated as CASTTGTPYEQYF.

CDR3 sequence (DNA): TGTGCCAGCAGTTTACTCGAGGGAGGGGGCATCTACCCATGCACCTTC. Translation: CASSLLEGGGIYPCTF. The V gene is TRBV6-5, the J gene TRBJ1-2; 7 bases agree with TRBD1. Per the germline V gene, CDR1 is MNHEY and CDR2 is SVGAGI. CDR3 length: 16 residues. J was trimmed by 13 bases and V by 4 bases; bases with no gene match: 21.

This clonotype is termed large (0.1 to 1%). The chain employs TRBV7-9 and TRBJ1-2; possibly TRBD1 for D (5 bases). Germline CDR1 and CDR2: SEHNR and FQNEAQ (reference sequence). The CDR3 has 15 residues. V lost 6 bases, J lost 5 bases, and 19 bases lay in between. CDR3 protein: CASSFRGAEWYGYTF. In DNA, the CDR3 is TGTGCCAGCAGTTTTAGGGGTGCGGAGTGGTATGGCTACACCTTC.

The chain is built from TRBV10-3 and TRBJ1-5, with D uncertain. The CDR3 sequence is 16 residues long. Germline CDR1 and CDR2: ENHRY and SYGVKD. V lost 0 bases and J lost 2, with 11 bases in between. CDR3 DNA: TGTGCCATCAGTGAGTCGTCGGGCACCGGCAATCAGCCCCAGCATTTT. This sequence encodes CAISESSGTGNQPQHF.

This chain uses TRBV7-9 with TRBJ2-2, with 7 bases aligning to TRBD2. CDR3 length: 14 amino acids. Germline CDR1 is SEHNR and CDR2 is FQNEAQ (reference sequence). V lost 6 bases to trimming and J lost 1 base; unmatched junction nucleotides: 2. The CDR3 protein is CASSPGGNTGELFF. In DNA form, the CDR3 reads TGTGCCAGCAGTCCGGGGGGGAACACCGGGGAGCTGTTTTTT.

The V and J genes are TRBV30 and TRBJ1-1; no firm D call. Between the trimmed V and J ends, which lost 5 bases and 1 base, there was a span of 11 bases. This CDR3 region has 13 residues. CDR1 and CDR2 from the germline V gene are GTSNPN and SVGIG (reference sequence). CDR3 coding DNA: TGTGCCTGGGAGTCTCCCGAGAACACTGAAGCTTTCTTT. This gives the protein CAWESPENTEAFF.